Sequencing of this T cell receptor (beta chain) was carried out in a study of T cells in Graves' hyperthyroidism and ophthalmopathy. Broader study findings: Among thyroid clonotypes expanded above 0.001, most also appeared in blood.

The investigators amplified TCR beta CDR3 regions from RNA transcripts. RT-PCR in the first round (using the HTBI primer set) targeted the TCR CDR3. A single record per CDR3 protein comes from TCRdb applying MiXCR to the multiplex PCR reads. The profile shows a few hundred thousand distinct CDR3 sequences, around 14% of them singletons. The CDR3 runs to 16 residues. Germline assignment: CDR1 SGHAT and CDR2 FQNNGV. The ends lost 5 bases at V and 7 bases at J; junction bases unmatched: 11. Ten or more counts support this clonotype. Its antigen is not known. The chain carries TRBV11-2 and TRBJ2-1; the match to TRBD2 covers 10 bases. This TCR was recovered from a woman under 30 with Graves' hyperthyroidism that later progressed to Graves' ophthalmopathy. What was sequenced was blood. DNA of the CDR3: TGTGCCAGCAGCCTCGCGACTAGCGGGTCCAGGAATGAGCAGTTCTTC. Residues: CASSLATSGSRNEQFF.